The TCR beta chain under discussion was sequenced for a study of cytomegalovirus exposure and HLA in healthy donors. Study findings and constraints: DRB1 showed the most TCR associations and HLA-C the fewest in a later analysis, as rates varied by HLA locus. Presence/absence analyses took donor sequencing depth as roughly uniform. Compared with the roughly 730-donor mean, an Asian-associated ancestry cluster reportedly had fewer N-insertions, according to a later analysis.

A note on this clone: As yet, its antigen is unknown.

Germline-derived CDR1 and CDR2 are MNHEY and SVGAGI. With 9 bases removed from V and 3 bases from J, the gap between germline ends came to 18 bases. The CDR3 consists of 14 residues. The donors comprised healthy bone marrow donors. In the PCR, 60 Vbeta and 13 Jbeta primers were used. Produced via immunoSEQ multiplex PCR; TCRdb's table is partial and in-frame only. The table has about 160,000 clones, around 76% seen once; the top ten hold around 6.8%. This TCR was recovered from a man aged 35 to 55 in good health and CMV-seropositive. Sequences were obtained from PBMCs. V is TRBV6-5 and J is TRBJ2-7; the D gene is possibly TRBD2 (5 bases). CDR3 protein: CASGRPAGVYEQYF. CDR3 bases: TGTGCCAGTGGGCGGCCGGCGGGTGTCTACGAGCAGTACTTC.